This T cell receptor (beta chain) was sequenced for a study of blood T cells in healthy people across ages. Study-level findings and limits: PBMCs went unsorted, and a conclusive naive versus antigen-experienced comparison was therefore prevented.

Sample-barcoded 5' priming and a J-beta primer mix drove a second PCR of roughly 7 to 11 cycles. TCRdb itself ran the 5' RACE reads through MiXCR, one entry per CDR3 protein. This sample carries 2 million or so distinct CDR3 sequences, around half of them seen once, and the ten largest clones take around 2.1%. CDR3 length: 15 residues. From germline, CDR1 is SGDLS and CDR2 YYNGEE. Comment on this clonotype: Its specificity is not known.

Sample: blood. This TCR was recovered from a woman aged 40 to 49 in good health. The chain employs TRBV9 and TRBJ2-5; D possibly matches TRBD1 or TRBD2 (5 bases each). The J call is uncertain, as TRBJ2-7 better fits the DNA end. CDR3: CASSVGAGTLYEQYF. For the CDR3, the DNA is TGTGCCAGCAGCGTAGGGGCAGGGACCCTCTACGAGCAGTACTTC.